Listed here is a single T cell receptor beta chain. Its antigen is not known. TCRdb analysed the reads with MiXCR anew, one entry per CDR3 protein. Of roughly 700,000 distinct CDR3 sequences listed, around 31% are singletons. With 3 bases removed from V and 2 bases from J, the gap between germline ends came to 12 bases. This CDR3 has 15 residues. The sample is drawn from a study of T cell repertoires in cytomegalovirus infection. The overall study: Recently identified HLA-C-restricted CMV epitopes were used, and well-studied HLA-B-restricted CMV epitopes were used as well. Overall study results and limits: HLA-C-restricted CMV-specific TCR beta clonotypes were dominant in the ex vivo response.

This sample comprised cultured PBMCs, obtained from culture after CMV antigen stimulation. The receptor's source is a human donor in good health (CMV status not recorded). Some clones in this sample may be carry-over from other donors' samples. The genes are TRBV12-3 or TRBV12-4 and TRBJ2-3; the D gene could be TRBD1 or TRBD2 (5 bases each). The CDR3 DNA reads TGTGCCAGCAGTTTCAGAGGGGCGAACACAGATACGCAGTATTTT. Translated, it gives CASSFRGANTDTQYF.